Each of the 12 T cell receptor beta chains below was sequenced from the same sample in a study of blood T cells in healthy people across ages. Using a J-beta primer mix together with a sample-barcoded 5' primer, a second PCR was run for about 7 to 12 cycles. TCRdb re-called the 5' RACE reads with MiXCR, one entry per CDR3 protein. Of 1,100,000 or so distinct CDR3 sequences in the sample, around 45% were seen once. Sequenced material: blood. The source of these receptors is a woman in her sixties or seventies in good health.

The chain employs TRBV29-1 and TRBJ1-1; tentatively, D is TRBD1 (5 bases). V lost 3 bases and J lost 1, with 9 bases in between. Per the germline V gene, CDR1 is SQVTM and CDR2 is ANQGSEA. CDR3 length: 13 residues. The CDR3 is CSVEGGGNTEAFF. CDR3 DNA: TGCAGCGTTGAGGGGGGTGGGAACACTGAAGCTTTCTTT.

There are many counts of this clonotype. This chain links TRBV4-1 with TRBJ2-3; D gene unclear. Germline assignment: CDR1 MGHRA and CDR2 YSYEKL. CDR3 length: 13 amino acids. V lost 3 bases to trimming and J lost 1 base, with 5 bases between them. The chain's CDR3 is CASSHPGTDTQYF. CDR3 coding DNA: TGCGCCAGCAGCCATCCCGGCACAGATACGCAGTATTTT.

This clonotype was counted between two and nine times. The J gene is TRBJ2-5, the V gene TRBV7-9; D is ambiguous. The V gene lost 4 bases and the J gene lost 5 bases, with 14 bases spanning the gap. The CDR3 covers 14 residues. Germline assignment: CDR1 SEHNR and CDR2 FQNEAQ (reference sequence). CDR3 DNA sequence: TGTGCCAGCAGCTCCGATTTTCTCCCGGAGACCCAGTACTTC. Amino acids: CASSSDFLPETQYF.

The V and J genes are TRBV7-7 and TRBJ2-1; perhaps TRBD1 as D (5 bases). V lost 4 bases, J lost 5 bases, and 12 bases lay in between. The CDR3 totals 14 residues. In germline, CDR1 is SSHAT, CDR2 FNYEAQ (reference sequence). CDR3: CASSSDSYDNEQFF. CDR3 nucleotides: TGTGCCAGCAGCTCAGACAGTTACGACAATGAGCAGTTCTTC.

The chain recombines TRBV7-2 with TRBJ2-3, with 7 positions matching TRBD1. Looked up from germline, CDR1 is SGHTA and CDR2 is FQGNSA. Trimming took 1 base from V and 2 from J; bases not matched to a gene: 6. This CDR3 region has 16 residues. DNA of the CDR3: TGTGCCAGCAGCTTAGGGGCCGGGACAGCCACAGATACGCAGTATTTT. Residues: CASSLGAGTATDTQYF.

As for this clonotype: The junction and the germline gene differ at one end; a read error may be behind it. V usage is TRBV7-9 and J usage is TRBJ1-2; 7 bases align to TRBD1. The CDR3 is 16 residues long. The germline CDR1 and CDR2 sequences are SEHNR and FQNEAQ (reference sequence). CDR3: CASSLADRERDYGYTF. CDR3 nucleotides: TGTGCCAGCAGTTTAGCCGACAGGGAACGAGACTATGGCTACACCTTC.

This chain joins TRBV7-2 and TRBJ2-7; no reliable D call. The DNA end favors TRBJ2-5, so the J call may be wrong. The CDR3 is made up of 14 amino acids. Germline CDR1 and CDR2: SGHTA and FQGNSA. DNA for the CDR3: TGTGCCAGCAGCTTAGATCCGGGCTCGGGGACCCAGTACTTC. Its translation: CASSLDPGSGTQYF.

Many counts were recorded for this clonotype. J is TRBJ2-5 and V is TRBV7-6, with TRBD1 as a possible D gene (5 bases). V was pared by 5 bases and J by 2 bases, with 12 bases between. The CDR3 has 14 residues. CDR1 and CDR2 from the germline V gene are SGHVS and FNYEAQ. This CDR3 is CASSPRQIQETQYF. The CDR3 region has the DNA TGTGCCAGCAGCCCCAGACAGATACAAGAGACCCAGTACTTC. Based on the CDR3 plus reference TRBV7-6 and TRBJ2-5, the full variable domain is GAGVSQSPRYKVTKRGQDVALRCDPISGHVSLYWYRQALGQGPEFLTYFNYEAQQDKSGLPNDRFSAERPEGSISTLTIQRTEQRDSAMYRCASSPRQIQETQYFGPGTRLLVL.

This clonotype was seen once. V usage is TRBV29-1 and J usage is TRBJ2-4, with 8 bases identical to TRBD1. Trimming at V came to 8 bases and at J to 3 bases, leaving 3 bases not matched to a gene. Per the germline V gene, CDR1 is SQVTM and CDR2 is ANQGSEA. The CDR3 spans 12 residues. This chain's CDR3 is CSSTGDKNIQYF. The CDR3 bases are TGCAGCTCGACAGGGGACAAAAACATTCAGTACTTC.

This chain uses TRBV11-1 with TRBJ1-2; 8 bases fit TRBD1. The CDR3 is 15 residues long. CDR1 is SGHAT, CDR2 FQDESV, per germline (reference sequence). V shed 2 bases, J shed 8 bases, and the junction held 10 bases outside the gene matches. The CDR3 protein is CASSLMRDRMPGYTF. For the CDR3, the DNA is TGTGCCAGCAGCTTAATGCGGGACAGGATGCCGGGCTACACCTTC.

The chain joins TRBV20-1 to TRBJ2-1; 7 bases line up with TRBD2. Germline V lookup: CDR1 DFQATT, CDR2 SNEGSKA (reference sequence). The CDR3 runs 14 residues. The V gene end was trimmed by 3 bases and the J gene end by 4 bases; junction bases not matched to a gene: 6. The CDR3 sequence: CSASRASGYNEQFF. CDR3 coding DNA: TGCAGTGCTAGTCGGGCTAGCGGATACAATGAGCAGTTCTTC.

The chain joins TRBV6-1 to TRBJ2-4; no clear D gene. The end of the DNA is better explained by TRBJ2-7, so the J call may be wrong. CDR3 length equals 17 residues. Per the germline V gene, CDR1 is MNHNS and CDR2 is SASEGT. The CDR3 region has the DNA TGTGCCAGCAGTGGGACCTTTGGTTTAAGCCGGCTATACGAGCAGTACTTC. Translating it yields CASSGTFGLSRLYEQYF.